A single sample gave rise to the 31 T cell receptor beta chains below, sequenced in a study of blood T cells in healthy people across ages. A second 7 to 11 cycle PCR used barcoded and J-beta primers. TCRdb reprocessed the 5' RACE reads with MiXCR, giving one entry per CDR3 protein. The sample comprises some 930,000 distinct CDR3 sequences, roughly 29% of which are singletons, and 10% to 13% rests with the top ten. This same sample was also taken into another study, of T cells of mothers and their children.

Sequenced material: blood. The receptors derive from a woman aged 40-49 years in good health.

This clonotype was seen only a few times. This chain uses TRBV25-1 with TRBJ1-6, with a possible D match to TRBD1 (5 bases). The CDR3 length is 14 residues. CDR1 is MGHDK, CDR2 SYGVNS, per germline. Between the trimmed V and J ends, which lost 7 bases and 2 bases, there was a span of 9 bases. CDR3 bases: TGTGCCAGCACGCGGGGGGCCTATAATTCACCCCTCCACTTT. This translates into CASTRGAYNSPLHF.

Ten or more counts support this clonotype. The chain joins TRBV3-1 to TRBJ2-7, with a weak D call TRBD1 (6 bases). Germline V CDR1 and CDR2: LGHDT, YNNKEL (reference sequence). The CDR3 extends over 15 amino acids. V lost 0 bases to trimming and J lost 5 bases, with 14 bases between them. The CDR3 region has the DNA TGTGCCAGCAGCCAAGATATTAACAGGGCCCACGAGCAGTACTTC. It encodes CASSQDINRAHEQYF.

The chain recombines TRBV4-3 with TRBJ1-6, with D possibly matching TRBD1 (5 bases). This CDR3 spans 16 amino acids. The germline CDR1 and CDR2 sequences are LGHNA and YSLEER. Trimming removed 0 bases at V and 9 bases at J, with 15 bases between. The DNA for the CDR3 is TGCGCCAGCAGCCAAGATTGGGGCGGGGGAGGTTCACCCCTCCACTTT. It yields the protein CASSQDWGGGGSPLHF.

This clonotype appeared a few times. CDR3 sequence reads: CASSSMGSEQFF. CDR3 DNA sequence: TGCGCCAGCAGCTCCATGGGCAGTGAGCAGTTCTTC. The rearrangement uses TRBV5-1 and TRBJ2-1, with D uncertain. Germline V gene sequence: CDR1 SGHRS, CDR2 YFSETQ. This CDR3 has 12 amino acids. Trimming left V 3 bases short and J 9 bases short, with 10 bases between.

Notes on this clonotype: A read error may produce the germline difference seen at one junction end. This rearrangement joins TRBV4-3 to TRBJ1-2; D is unclear. The germline V gene has CDR1 LGHNA and CDR2 YSLEER. The CDR3 loop spans 16 amino acids. This CDR3 is CASNQERVSLNYGYTF. The CDR3 DNA is TGCGCCAGCAACCAAGAGCGCGTCAGCCTTAACTATGGCTACACCTTC.

This clonotype was seen many times. J is TRBJ2-5 and V is TRBV20-1, with D hard to call. Germline CDR1 is DFQATT and CDR2 is SNEGSKA (reference sequence). The length of the CDR3 is 13 residues. V lost 0 bases and J 5 bases, leaving 10 bases between the germline ends. DNA for the CDR3: TGCAGTGCTAGAGATCCTTTCAGGGAGACCCAGTACTTC. This gives the protein CSARDPFRETQYF.

The chain links TRBV29-1 to TRBJ2-1; D not resolved. The CDR3 has 14 amino acids. Germline V gene data show CDR1 as SQVTM and CDR2 as ANQGSEA. The V and J ends lost 4 bases and 0 bases respectively, with 10 bases between them. This CDR3 reads CSVGRPSSYNEQFF. As DNA, the CDR3 is TGCAGCGTTGGACGCCCAAGCTCCTACAATGAGCAGTTCTTC.

As for this clonotype: This may be a read error: a much more frequent sequence differs by one nucleotide. V usage is TRBV4-2 and J usage is TRBJ1-2, with D tentatively TRBD1 (5 bases). The germline gives CDR1 LGHNA, CDR2 YNFKEQ. CDR3 length equals 18 residues. V lost 1 base, J lost 4 bases, and 22 bases lay in between. CDR3 in DNA: TGTGCCAGCAGCCAAGCAACGCTACGGGACGTCGGTGCCTATGGCTACACCTTC. It encodes CASSQATLRDVGAYGYTF.

The J gene is TRBJ1-5, the V gene TRBV4-1; D is unresolved. Trimming left V 3 bases short and J 9 bases short, with 9 bases between. The CDR3 length is 12 residues. CDR1 MGHRA and CDR2 YSYEKL come from the germline V gene. CDR3 coding DNA: TGCGCCAGCAGCCACCCGGGCGGGCCCCAGCATTTT. It specifies CASSHPGGPQHF.

About this clonotype: A much more abundant neighbour one base away suggests this may be a read error. The CDR3: CSVEEEAYQEAQYF. Here the CDR3 DNA reads TGCAGCGTTGAAGAGGAAGCTTACCAAGAGGCCCAGTACTTC. The J gene is TRBJ2-5, the V gene TRBV29-1; no clear D gene. The CDR3 contains 14 residues. Germline-derived CDR1 and CDR2 are SQVTM and ANQGSEA.

There are a few counts of this clonotype. CDR3 protein: CASSVNGETQYF. The CDR3 nucleotides are TGTGCCAGCAGCGTAAACGGGGAGACCCAGTACTTC. This sequence joins TRBV9 and TRBJ2-5; D is undetermined. Per germline, CDR1 SGDLS and CDR2 YYNGEE. The V end lost 1 base, the J end lost 5 bases, and 6 bases lay between the germline ends. This CDR3 comprises 12 residues.

The J gene is TRBJ2-7, the V gene TRBV20-1; D is perhaps TRBD1 or TRBD2 (5 bases each). The DNA matches TRBJ2-5 better at its end, which makes the J call doubtful. This CDR3 has 15 amino acids. The germline gives CDR1 DFQATT, CDR2 SNEGSKA (reference sequence). The CDR3: CSASSGTLGQETQYF. Written as DNA, the CDR3 is TGCAGTGCTAGCTCCGGGACGCTCGGCCAAGAGACCCAGTACTTC.

The CDR3 bases are TGCGCCAGCAGCTTGGCGGGACAGGGGAATGAAAAACTGTTTTTT. As protein: CASSLAGQGNEKLFF. V gene TRBV5-1 combines with J gene TRBJ1-4, with TRBD1 identical over 10 bases. This CDR3 spans 15 amino acids. The V segment lost 0 bases and the J segment 5 bases; nucleotides outside the gene matches: 1. CDR1 SGHRS and CDR2 YFSETQ come from the germline V gene. Looking up the rest from reference TRBV5-1 and TRBJ1-4 gives the full variable domain: KAGVTQTPRYLIKTRGQQVTLSCSPISGHRSVSWYQQTPGQGLQFLFEYFSETQRNKGNFPGRFSGRQFSNSRSEMNVSTLELGDSALYLCASSLAGQGNEKLFFGSGTQLSVL.

V gene TRBV2 combines with J gene TRBJ2-3, with TRBD1 identical over 11 bases. The CDR3 totals 13 residues. Germline CDR1 is SNHLY and CDR2 is FYNNEI. CDR3: CAQRGQGADTQYF. CDR3 in DNA: TGTGCGCAGAGGGGACAGGGGGCAGATACGCAGTATTTT.

CDR3: CAIQSNYNEQYF. The CDR3, as DNA: TGTGCCATCCAATCAAATTACAATGAGCAGTACTTC. The gene calls are TRBV6-2 or TRBV6-3 and TRBJ2-7, with D hard to call. The V and J ends lost 10 bases and 7 bases respectively, with 17 bases between them. Germline V gene sequence: CDR1 MNHEY, CDR2 SVGEGT. The CDR3 loop spans 12 amino acids.

The chain couples TRBV9 to TRBJ2-1; D gene ambiguous. CDR1 SGDLS and CDR2 YYNGEE come from the germline V gene. The CDR3 extends over 16 amino acids. The V gene lost 0 bases and the J gene lost 2 bases, with 12 bases spanning the gap. The CDR3 bases are TGTGCCAGCAGCGTAGCCGGGCATGCGGCCTACAATGAGCAGTTCTTC. Protein product: CASSVAGHAAYNEQFF.

This clonotype was counted a few times. The chain is built from TRBV27 and TRBJ2-3; D is perhaps TRBD2 (6 bases). V gave up 2 bases and J gave up 0 bases, with 18 bases separating them. CDR1 is MNHEY, CDR2 SMNVEV, per germline (reference sequence). The CDR3 loop spans 18 amino acids. The CDR3 DNA is TGTGCCAGCAGTTTAGTTGGTGGCGGGGACCCTAGCACAGATACGCAGTATTTT. This codes for CASSLVGGGDPSTDTQYF.

This chain joins TRBV5-1 and TRBJ2-7, with 10 bases fitting TRBD1. The length of the CDR3 is 15 residues. Germline CDR1 SGHRS, CDR2 YFSETQ. V was pared by 4 bases and J by 6 bases, with 10 bases of the junction left unmatched. In DNA, the CDR3 is TGCGCCAGCAGCCGGGGCGGTGGGACAGGGGTCGAGCAGTACTTC. This encodes CASSRGGGTGVEQYF.

The table lists this clonotype with many counts. This chain uses TRBV12-3 or TRBV12-4 with TRBJ1-1; possible D gene TRBD1, 6 bases. V was cut by 5 bases and J by 5 bases, with 18 bases left in between. CDR3 size: 15 residues. The CDR3 DNA reads TGTGCCAGCAGTCCCTGGGGGCAGTCAAGGACTGAAGCTTTCTTT. Its protein is CASSPWGQSRTEAFF.

The CDR3 protein is CASSFHGDEQYF. CDR3 DNA sequence: TGTGCCAGCAGTTTTCATGGGGACGAGCAGTACTTC. This chain uses TRBV12-3 or TRBV12-4 with TRBJ2-7; D is unresolved. This CDR3 spans 12 amino acids. Trimming took off 3 bases at V and 5 bases at J, with 8 bases between the two ends.

Comments on this clonotype: This could be a read error, since a much larger clone is one nucleotide away. CDR3: CSTRVRGEETQYF. CDR3 nucleotide sequence: TGCAGTACTAGAGTTAGGGGGGAAGAGACCCAGTACTTC. The rearrangement links TRBV20-1 to TRBJ2-5; TRBD1 or TRBD2 may be the D gene (6 bases each). This CDR3 has 13 residues. Germline V gives CDR1 DFQATT, CDR2 SNEGSKA (reference sequence).

As regards this clonotype: A read error may explain this, as a much larger clone is one base away. The chain's CDR3 is CANSYSSGRRAYEQYF. For the CDR3, the DNA is TGTGCCAACAGTTACTCGTCTGGCAGGAGGGCCTACGAGCAGTACTTC. The genes are TRBV6-5 and TRBJ2-7; perhaps TRBD2 as D (6 bases). The CDR3 has 16 residues. The V gene's germline CDR1 is MNHEY and CDR2 SVGAGI.

This clonotype has only a few counts. This chain uses TRBV5-5 with TRBJ2-7; TRBD2 agrees at 9 bases. There are 19 residues in the CDR3. Looked up from germline, CDR1 is SGHKS and CDR2 is YYEKEE (reference sequence). Losses at the gene ends were 1 base for V and 0 bases for J; bases not matched to a gene: 14. The CDR3 sequence is CASSLFSSGGTRYSYEQYF. The CDR3 DNA sequence: TGTGCCAGCAGCTTGTTCAGTAGCGGGGGAACTCGGTACTCCTACGAGCAGTACTTC. Full variable domain (missing parts from reference TRBV5-5 and TRBJ2-7): DAGVTQSPTHLIKTRGQQVTLRCSPISGHKSVSWYQQVLGQGPQFIFQYYEKEERGRGNFPDRFSARQFPNYSSELNVNALLLGDSALYLCASSLFSSGGTRYSYEQYFGPGTRLTVT.

V usage is TRBV5-1 and J usage is TRBJ2-3; 9 nucleotides align to TRBD1. In germline, CDR1 is SGHRS, CDR2 YFSETQ. The CDR3 runs 16 residues. J gave up 1 base and V 4 bases, and 7 bases lay outside the gene matches. CDR3 in DNA: TGCGCCAGCAGCGCCCGACAGGGGGGAGGCACAGATACGCAGTATTTT. It codes for CASSARQGGGTDTQYF.

This sequence joins TRBV6-5 and TRBJ1-1; possibly TRBD1 for D (5 bases). Germline V gene sequence: CDR1 MNHEY, CDR2 SVGAGI. Trimming stripped 6 bases from V and 1 base from J, with 9 bases between. The CDR3 is made up of 13 amino acids. The CDR3 region is CASRSGPNTEAFF. CDR3 in DNA: TGTGCCAGCAGATCAGGGCCGAACACTGAAGCTTTCTTT.

This clonotype was observed many times. The gene calls are TRBV7-2 and TRBJ2-5; D gene uncertain. This CDR3 is 14 amino acids long. Germline V gene lookup returns CDR1 SGHTA and CDR2 FQGNSA. Trimming removed 3 bases at V and 5 bases at J, with 13 bases between. CDR3 in amino acids: CASSFDALVETQYF. CDR3 bases: TGTGCCAGCAGCTTCGACGCCCTCGTTGAGACCCAGTACTTC.

The chain has TRBV4-1 and TRBJ2-4; tentatively, D is TRBD1 or TRBD2 (5 bases each). The CDR3 spans 15 residues. Germline loops: CDR1 MGHRA, CDR2 YSYEKL. V gave up 7 bases and J gave up 13 bases, with 26 bases separating them. The CDR3 sequence is CASKRGLATNNEQYF. The CDR3 DNA sequence: TGCGCCAGCAAGAGGGGCCTCGCTACCAACAATGAGCAGTACTTC.

This clonotype was seen at least ten times. The rearrangement joins TRBV5-6 to TRBJ2-3; D ambiguous. CDR1 is SGHDT and CDR2 is YYEEEE in the germline V gene. This CDR3 is 14 amino acids long. V was shortened by 2 bases and J by 0 bases, with 7 bases between the two germline ends. This CDR3 is CASSFLDSTDTQYF. The CDR3 region has the DNA TGTGCCAGCAGCTTCCTAGACAGCACAGATACGCAGTATTTT. Using reference TRBV5-6 and TRBJ2-3 for the parts outside the CDR3, the full variable domain is DAGVTQSPTHLIKTRGQQVTLRCSPKSGHDTVSWYQQALGQGPQFIFQYYEEEERQRGNFPDRFSGHQFPNYSSELNVNALLLGDSALYLCASSFLDSTDTQYFGPGTRLTVL.

The sample holds many counts of this clonotype. V is TRBV20-1 and J is TRBJ1-4, with TRBD1 matching over 8 bases. Germline V gives CDR1 DFQATT, CDR2 SNEGSKA (reference sequence). This CDR3 comprises 14 residues. The J segment lost 6 bases and the V segment lost 6 bases, leaving 9 bases of the junction unmatched. DNA for the CDR3: TGCAGTGCCCCCCGACAGGGGTACTATGAAAAACTGTTTTTT. Amino acid sequence: CSAPRQGYYEKLFF.

The sample holds a few counts of this clonotype. This chain joins TRBV28 and TRBJ2-4; D may match TRBD1 or TRBD2 (6 bases each). Trimming left V 0 bases short and J 8 bases short, with 8 bases between. The CDR3 contains 13 residues. Germline CDR1 is MDHEN and CDR2 is SYDVKM. The CDR3 here is CASSLWRGDIQYF. CDR3 bases: TGTGCCAGCAGTTTATGGAGGGGGGACATTCAGTACTTC.

The chain links TRBV20-1 to TRBJ2-7, with 9 nucleotides matching TRBD1. The CDR3 is made up of 14 amino acids. The trim removed 1 base at V and 6 bases at J, leaving 7 bases unmatched. CDR1 is DFQATT and CDR2 is SNEGSKA in the germline V gene (reference sequence). The CDR3 loop reads CSARVGTGWGEQYF. CDR3 coding DNA: TGCAGTGCTAGAGTGGGGACAGGGTGGGGCGAGCAGTACTTC.